The 14 T cell receptor beta chains below were found in one sample sequenced in a study of T cell responses to AZD1222 COVID-19 vaccine (dated by TCRdb to the early 2020s). Read against the paper, the sample's time point label means: baseline before first vaccination. Library creation used the immunoSEQ multiplex PCR assay. TCRdb took this table from immuneACCESS and kept in-frame rearrangements with V and J called. Such tables lack part of the clones; where checked against another copy, unresolved V genes explain under half of the gap, and the rest is unexplained. In this sample the table shows about 150,000 clones, about nine tenths of which occur a single time. Approximately 20% of the sample goes to the ten largest clones. The starting material was peripheral blood, obtained on day 0 of AZD1222 vaccination. Source of these receptors: an adult in good health.

The table lists this clone with a count of one. The CDR3 sequence: CASSLPYGPGPQHF. The CDR3, as DNA: TGTGCCAGCAGTTTACCGTACGGTCCGGGGCCCCAGCATTTT. The chain uses TRBV28 and TRBJ1-5; unclear D gene. V was trimmed by 2 bases and J by 9 bases, leaving 14 bases between them. This CDR3 region has 14 residues. In germline, CDR1 is MDHEN, CDR2 SYDVKM. Looking up the rest from reference TRBV28 and TRBJ1-5 gives the full variable domain: DVKVTQSSRYLVKRTGEKVFLECVQDMDHENMFWYRQDPGLGLRLIYFSYDVKMKEKGDIPEGYSVSREKKERFSLILESASTNQTSMYLCASSLPYGPGPQHFGDGTRLSIL.

This clone was counted once. The gene calls are TRBV5-1 and TRBJ2-6; possible D gene TRBD1, 6 bases. This CDR3 is built from 16 residues. Trimming left V 0 bases short and J 2 bases short, with 9 bases between. Germline values: CDR1 SGHRS, CDR2 YFSETQ. The CDR3 DNA sequence: TGCGCCAGCAGCTTGGGAGGGGGTCCTGGGGCCAACGTCCTGACTTTC. Its translation: CASSLGGGPGANVLTF.

This chain connects TRBV5-6 to TRBJ1-5; tentative D call: TRBD1 (5 bases). Germline CDR1 and CDR2: SGHDT and YYEEEE. This CDR3 has 19 residues. V dropped 0 bases and J dropped 0 bases, with 19 bases sitting between them. The CDR3 here is CASSLESWARGYSNQPQHF. CDR3 bases: TGTGCCAGCAGCTTGGAGTCCTGGGCTAGGGGCTATAGCAATCAGCCCCAGCATTTT. Full variable domain (rest looked up from reference TRBV5-6 and TRBJ1-5): DAGVTQSPTHLIKTRGQQVTLRCSPKSGHDTVSWYQQALGQGPQFIFQYYEEEERQRGNFPDRFSGHQFPNYSSELNVNALLLGDSALYLCASSLESWARGYSNQPQHFGDGTRLSIL.

In its sample, this clone was seen a few times. This chain links TRBV7-9 with TRBJ2-7; the D gene is possibly TRBD1 (6 bases). The CDR3 runs 14 residues. Trimming removed 5 bases at V and 2 bases at J, with 13 bases between. Germline CDR1 is SEHNR and CDR2 is FQNEAQ (reference sequence). The CDR3 region has the DNA TGTGCCAGCAGCCCCCAGACAGGCACCTACGAGCAGTACTTC. Protein: CASSPQTGTYEQYF.

The chain is built from TRBV4-3 and TRBJ2-5, with a possible D match to TRBD1 (5 bases). Trimming removed 3 bases from V and 6 bases from J, with 17 bases in between. CDR1 is LGHNA and CDR2 is YSLEER in the germline V gene. The CDR3 is 15 residues long. DNA of the CDR3: TGCGCCAGCAGCCAGGATAGTTCAGGGATCCAGACCCAGTACTTC. It translates to CASSQDSSGIQTQYF.

The chain recombines TRBV6-4 with TRBJ1-1; D not certain. Trimming removed 8 bases at V and 0 bases at J, with 7 bases between. Germline assignment: CDR1 MRHNA and CDR2 SNTAGT. CDR3 length: 12 amino acids. CDR3 nucleotides: TGTGCCAGCCAGGATTTGAACACTGAAGCTTTCTTT. Translated, it gives CASQDLNTEAFF.

J is TRBJ1-5 and V is TRBV6-5, with 7 bases matching TRBD1. The CDR3 has 16 amino acids. Germline trimming cut 2 bases from V and 7 bases from J; bases unmatched to any gene: 11. The germline V gene has CDR1 MNHEY and CDR2 SVGAGI. CDR3 residues: CASSYPPGQVRQPQHF. In nucleotides, the CDR3 is TGTGCCAGCAGTTACCCCCCCGGACAGGTTAGACAGCCCCAGCATTTT.

The rearrangement links TRBV9 to TRBJ2-5, with 7 positions matching TRBD2. The CDR3 runs 16 residues. Trimming cost V 0 bases and J 2 bases; bases outside gene matches: 7. Germline CDR1 is SGDLS and CDR2 is YYNGEE. CDR3 sequence: CASSVGARGRQETQYF. The CDR3 bases are TGTGCCAGCAGCGTAGGGGCGCGGGGGAGGCAAGAGACCCAGTACTTC.

The rearrangement links TRBV3-1 (or the pseudogene TRBV3-2) to TRBJ1-3, with unresolved D. CDR3 size: 13 residues. Between the trimmed V and J ends, which lost 2 bases and 3 bases, there was a span of 5 bases. Germline V lookup: CDR1 LGHDT, CDR2 YNNKEL (reference sequence). CDR3 nucleotides: TGTGCCAGCAGCCAAAACGTTGGAAACACCATATATTTT. Translated, it gives CASSQNVGNTIYF.

The V call is TRBV25-1, the J call TRBJ2-7; D unclear. V lost 7 bases and J lost 9, with 25 bases in between. CDR1 is MGHDK, CDR2 SYGVNS, per germline. This CDR3 is built from 15 residues. CDR3 bases: TGTGCCAGCACAGCCCCCCTGACTGGTACCCGAGGGCAGTACTTC. Translated, it gives CASTAPLTGTRGQYF.

This chain uses TRBV5-1 with TRBJ1-6, with TRBD1 matching 9 bases. The CDR3 has 16 amino acids. Losses at the gene ends were 4 bases for V and 7 bases for J; bases not matched to a gene: 9. From germline, CDR1 is SGHRS and CDR2 YFSETQ. The CDR3 reads CASSLSTGTGNSPLHF. In DNA, the CDR3 is TGCGCCAGCAGCCTATCAACCGGGACAGGGAATTCACCCCTCCACTTT. The entire variable domain, with the rest obtained from reference TRBV5-1 and TRBJ1-6, is as follows: KAGVTQTPRYLIKTRGQQVTLSCSPISGHRSVSWYQQTPGQGLQFLFEYFSETQRNKGNFPGRFSGRQFSNSRSEMNVSTLELGDSALYLCASSLSTGTGNSPLHFGNGTRLTVT.

The chain uses TRBV18 and TRBJ1-2; TRBD1 aligns across 8 bases. Trimming at V came to 3 bases and at J to 5 bases, leaving 8 bases not matched to a gene. Per the germline V gene, CDR1 is KGHSH and CDR2 is LQKENI. This CDR3 comprises 15 residues. The CDR3 is CASSPARQGWYGYTF. In nucleotides, the CDR3 is TGTGCCAGCTCACCCGCCCGACAGGGGTGGTATGGCTACACCTTC.

This CDR3 reads CASSYADRDEQYF. The DNA of the CDR3 is TGTGCCAGCAGTTACGCGGACAGGGACGAGCAGTACTTC. J is TRBJ2-7 and V is TRBV6-2 or TRBV6-3; 8 positions match TRBD1. Per germline, CDR1 MNHEY and CDR2 SVGEGT. V trimming: 2 bases; J trimming: 5 bases; junction bases outside the gene matches: 2. The CDR3 covers 13 residues.

The chain carries TRBV29-1 and TRBJ1-1; D perhaps matches TRBD1 (6 bases). This CDR3 is built from 13 residues. The V end was cut by 6 bases, the J end by 5 bases, with 16 bases between. Germline CDR1 and CDR2: SQVTM and ANQGSEA. DNA for the CDR3: TGCAGCGTGAGGGGGGGCGGGTATACTGAAGCTTTCTTT. It codes for CSVRGGGYTEAFF.